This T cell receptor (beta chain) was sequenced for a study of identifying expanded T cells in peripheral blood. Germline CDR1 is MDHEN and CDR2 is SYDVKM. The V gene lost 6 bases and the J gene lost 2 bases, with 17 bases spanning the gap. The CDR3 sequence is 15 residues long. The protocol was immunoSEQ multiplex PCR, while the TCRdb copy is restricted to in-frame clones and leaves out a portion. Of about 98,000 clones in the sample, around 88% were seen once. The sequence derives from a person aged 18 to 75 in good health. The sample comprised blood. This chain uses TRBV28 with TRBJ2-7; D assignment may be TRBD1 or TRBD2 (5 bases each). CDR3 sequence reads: CASRYRDGATYEQYF. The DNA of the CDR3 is TGTGCCAGCAGATACCGGGACGGGGCTACCTACGAGCAGTACTTC.